Detailed here is one T cell receptor (beta chain). This record comes from a study of blood T cell repertoires in COVID-19. The CDR3 covers 16 residues. Germline CDR1 MNHEY, CDR2 SMNVEV (reference sequence). The trim removed 6 bases at V and 6 bases at J, leaving 14 bases unmatched. The protocol was immunoSEQ multiplex PCR, while the TCRdb copy is restricted to in-frame clones and leaves out a portion. Of fewer than 450,000 clones listed, 90% are singletons. The receptor's source is a man aged 18-30 years who had recovered from COVID-19. Material: PBMCs or T cells enriched from blood (not recorded which). The chain couples TRBV27 to TRBJ2-3; 8 nucleotides agree with TRBD1. This CDR3 is CASRSAGTGFIDTQYF. The DNA for the CDR3 is TGTGCCAGCAGATCCGCCGGGACAGGTTTTATTGATACGCAGTATTTT.